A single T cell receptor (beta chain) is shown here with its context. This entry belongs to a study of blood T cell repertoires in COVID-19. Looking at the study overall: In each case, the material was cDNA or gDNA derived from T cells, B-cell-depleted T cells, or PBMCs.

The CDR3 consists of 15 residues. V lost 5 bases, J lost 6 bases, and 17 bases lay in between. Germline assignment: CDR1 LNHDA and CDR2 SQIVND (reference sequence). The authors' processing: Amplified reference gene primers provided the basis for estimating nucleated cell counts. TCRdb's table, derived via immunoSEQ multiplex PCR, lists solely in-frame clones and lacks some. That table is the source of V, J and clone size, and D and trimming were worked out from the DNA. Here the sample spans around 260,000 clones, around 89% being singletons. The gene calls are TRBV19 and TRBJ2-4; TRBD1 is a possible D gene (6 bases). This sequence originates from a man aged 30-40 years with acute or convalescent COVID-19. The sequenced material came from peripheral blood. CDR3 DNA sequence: TGTGCCAGTAGTCGACCCACAGCCAGGGGAAACATTCAGTACTTC. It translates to CASSRPTARGNIQYF.